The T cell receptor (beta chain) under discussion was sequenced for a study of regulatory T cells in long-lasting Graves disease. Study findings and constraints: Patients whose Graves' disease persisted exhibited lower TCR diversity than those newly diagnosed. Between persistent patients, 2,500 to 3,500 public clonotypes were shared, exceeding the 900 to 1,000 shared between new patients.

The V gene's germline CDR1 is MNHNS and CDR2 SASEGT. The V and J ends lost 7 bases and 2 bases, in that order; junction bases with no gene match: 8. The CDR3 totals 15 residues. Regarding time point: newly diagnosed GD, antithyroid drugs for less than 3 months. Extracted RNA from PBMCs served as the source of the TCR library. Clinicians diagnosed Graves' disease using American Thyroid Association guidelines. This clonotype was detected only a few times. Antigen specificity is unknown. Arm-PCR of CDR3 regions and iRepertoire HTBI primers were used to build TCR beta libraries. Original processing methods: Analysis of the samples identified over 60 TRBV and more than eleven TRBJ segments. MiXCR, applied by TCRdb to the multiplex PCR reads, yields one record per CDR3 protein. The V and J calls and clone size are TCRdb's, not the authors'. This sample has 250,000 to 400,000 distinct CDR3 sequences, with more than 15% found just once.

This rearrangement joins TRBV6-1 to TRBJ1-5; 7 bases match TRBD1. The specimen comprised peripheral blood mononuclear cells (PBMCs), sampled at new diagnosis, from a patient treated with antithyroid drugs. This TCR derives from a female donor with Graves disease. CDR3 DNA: TGTGCCAGCACCCCTGGACAGGATGGCAATCAGCCCCAGCATTTT. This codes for CASTPGQDGNQPQHF.